This paragraph reports one TCR beta chain. What this receptor recognizes is not known. Nothing much larger sits one base from this clone, and base qualities are not available. This entry belongs to a study of graft-versus-host responses after intestinal transplantation (dated by TCRdb to the early 2020s). Describing the broader study: Multivisceral, liver-intestinal, or isolated intestinal transplants were received by the recipients. To identify alloreactive clones, pre-transplant mixed lymphocyte reaction products were sequenced and then compared with unstimulated pre-transplant donor and recipient T cells. Of the 20 to 25 intestinal transplant recipients enrolled in the cohort, one of whom was a retransplant, a few patients without pretransplant specimens were excluded. After intestinal transplantation, graft-versus-host and host-versus-graft alloreactive T cell clones in the graft, circulation and bone marrow were tracked using bulk TCR-beta CDR3 sequencing. All recipients received anti-thymocyte globulin induction followed by maintenance tacrolimus and steroids for around three years. A peak of at least 4% donor T cells among recipient peripheral blood mononuclear cells was the definition used for donor T cell macrochimerism. Instead of going to the commercial service, samples from a few later patients were sequenced in-house on an Illumina MiSeq and processed with MiXCR. The paper as a whole reports these results and caveats: Early after transplant, peak levels of circulating GvH clones were associated with declines in HvG clones. Conclusions were limited by the relatively low number and heterogeneity of intestinal transplant patients. In the allografts of patients with donor T cell macrochimerism, GvH to HvG T cell clonal ratios were high. GvH clones were detected in recipient bone marrow, and some of these GvH clones were observed earlier in ileal mucosa or blood, consistent with an intestinal mucosal origin.

CDR1 and CDR2 are read off the germline V gene as SGHTS and YDEGEE. At the junction V is shortened by 3 bases and J by 4 bases, with 20 bases in between. The CDR3 spans 17 residues, from the cysteine through the phenylalanine. Solely the CDR3 DNA is kept, with 51 bases framed from the first base. Libraries were constructed by the immunoSEQ multiplex PCR assay. For most patients, genomic DNA was isolated with the Qiagen DNeasy Blood and Tissue Kit and shipped frozen to Adaptive Biotechnologies for TCR sequencing. Adaptive Biotechnologies carried out high-throughput TCR-beta CDR3 sequencing of genomic DNA for most patients. As for the authors' bioinformatics: Adaptive's ImmunoSEQ software supplied the TCR sequencing data for more than 15 patients, while MiXCR and VDJtools were used to process three other patients. To correct CD4 versus CD8 sorting errors, any sequence found in both subsets at a frequency ratio below 5:1 was removed. CDR3 nucleotide sequences shared between donor and recipient were removed because the origin of such sequences could not be assigned. To count as alloreactive, a clone needed at least 2-fold expansion over unstimulated cells and a minimum CFSE-low frequency of 0.002% (template counts) or 0.001% (read counts). Clones were considered mappable if detected in sequenced pre-transplant spleen, lymph node, or MLR CFSE-low populations of the donor or recipient. The cumulative frequency of alloreactive clones was calculated as a percentage of all sequences, weighted by copy number. This is the immuneACCESS table as TCRdb keeps it, with only in-frame sequences that have V and J called. A part of the clones is gone; compared with another copy, unresolved V genes explain less than half, and the rest is unexplained. For V, J and clone size, that table is used; D and trimming come from the DNA. For this sample the table gives 85,000 to 110,000 clones, of which approximately 93% were detected only once. Less than 1.5% of the sample rests with the top ten.

The sample's time point, from its label and the paper: cells obtained before transplantation from donor or recipient. CD3+CD4+ and CD3+CD8+ populations were FACS-sorted from unstimulated pre-transplant donor and recipient cells taken from spleen or lymph nodes. The chain uses TRBV5-8 and TRBJ2-1; TRBD2 is possibly the D segment (5 matching bases). This material consisted of unstimulated CD8+ T cells sorted from spleen or lymph node cells, taken before intestinal transplant. The TCR sequence derives from a human donor who received an intestinal transplant. Read as DNA, the sequence is TGTGCCAGCAGCTCCGGTCGAGGGTCCGGTTTTTACAATGAGCAGTTCTTC. Translated, it gives CASSSGRGSGFYNEQFF.